A single sample is the source of the 30 T cell receptor beta chains below, sequenced in a study of shared clonotypes between healthy human individuals. The repertoire was sequenced with immunoSEQ multiplex PCR; TCRdb's copy has only in-frame clones and lacks some. The sample holds some 1 million clones; 65% to 75% are singletons and the top ten take around 1.4%. Sequenced input: memory CD4+ T cells sorted from blood. Subset here: CD45RA-negative fraction. These receptors originate from a man aged 18 to 30 in good health.

V usage is TRBV7-9 and J usage is TRBJ2-3; 7 bases fit TRBD1. CDR3 length: 15 residues. The junction had 10 bases not matched to a gene; V was cut back by 8 bases and J by 2 bases. Germline V gene sequence: CDR1 SEHNR, CDR2 FQNEAQ (reference sequence). The CDR3 region is CASEPGDSPTDTQYF. The DNA of the CDR3 is TGTGCCAGCGAGCCCGGGGACAGTCCCACAGATACGCAGTATTTT.

The genes are TRBV11-2 and TRBJ2-6, with 9 bases fitting TRBD1. The junction had 11 bases not matched to a gene; V was cut back by 5 bases and J by 3 bases. Germline CDR1 and CDR2: SGHAT and FQNNGV. This CDR3 comprises 18 residues. CDR3: CASSLGGQGKVGANVLTF. In DNA form, the CDR3 reads TGTGCCAGCAGCCTAGGTGGACAGGGGAAGGTTGGGGCCAACGTCCTGACTTTC.

This clone has only a few counts. CDR3 region: CASSLVAGPNQPQHF. The DNA of the CDR3 is TGTGCCAGCAGTTTAGTGGCAGGGCCGAATCAGCCCCAGCATTTT. J is TRBJ1-5 and V is TRBV28, with D perhaps matching TRBD1 (5 bases). The germline gives CDR1 MDHEN, CDR2 SYDVKM. The CDR3 runs 15 residues. The V end lost 2 bases, the J end lost 4 bases, and 12 bases lay between the germline ends.

The J gene is TRBJ2-7, the V gene TRBV6-5, with TRBD1 matching 9 bases. The V gene's germline CDR1 is MNHEY and CDR2 SVGAGI. The CDR3 runs to 15 residues. Unmatched junction bases numbered 5, after V lost 4 bases and J lost 1 base. The CDR3 region is CASSSTGGTSYEQYF. The CDR3 DNA sequence: TGTGCCAGCAGTTCTACAGGGGGCACTTCCTACGAGCAGTACTTC.

This clone was seen a handful of times. The V call is TRBV7-2, the J call TRBJ1-1, with a weak D call TRBD1 (6 bases). In germline, CDR1 is SGHTA, CDR2 FQGNSA. Trimming cost V 5 bases and J 1 base, with 11 bases left between them. This CDR3 is built from 14 residues. This CDR3 reads CASSPGQRNTEAFF. CDR3 sequence (DNA): TGTGCCAGCAGCCCTGGACAGAGGAACACTGAAGCTTTCTTT.

The chain employs TRBV6-4 and TRBJ2-1; D gene unclear. From germline, CDR1 is MRHNA and CDR2 SNTAGT. The CDR3 length is 16 residues. Trimming removed 3 bases at V and 0 bases at J, with 12 bases between. The DNA of the CDR3 is TGTGCCAGCAGTGAAGGCGTTTTTAGCTCCTACAATGAGCAGTTCTTC. This encodes CASSEGVFSSYNEQFF.

The V and J genes are TRBV6-1 and TRBJ1-2; D not resolved. CDR1 and CDR2 from the germline V gene are MNHNS and SASEGT. Trimming removed 7 bases from V and 7 bases from J, with 19 bases in between. The CDR3 consists of 14 residues. The CDR3 nucleotides are TGTGCCAGCACCGAAGCCTTAGGTTTGGGTGGCTACACCTTC. Translation: CASTEALGLGGYTF.

The J gene is TRBJ2-5, the V gene TRBV7-3; D perhaps matches TRBD1 (6 bases). V shed 0 bases and J shed 5 bases, with 13 bases lying between them. The CDR3 length is 15 residues. Germline-derived CDR1 and CDR2 are SGHTA and FQGTGA. In DNA, the CDR3 is TGTGCCAGCAGCTTAACGTCAGGGGCTGGTGAGACCCAGTACTTC. Translated, it gives CASSLTSGAGETQYF.

V is TRBV18 and J is TRBJ1-2, with D perhaps TRBD1 (5 bases). The CDR3 loop spans 16 amino acids. V was clipped by 3 bases and J by 7 bases, with 21 bases between them. The germline gives CDR1 KGHSH, CDR2 LQKENI. For the CDR3, the DNA is TGTGCCAGCTCACCGCAAACCTCGGGGGGTACCGGTGGCTACACCTTC. Its translation: CASSPQTSGGTGGYTF. The entire variable domain, with the rest obtained from reference TRBV18 and TRBJ1-2, is as follows: NAGVMQNPRHLVRRRGQEARLRCSPMKGHSHVYWYRQLPEEGLKFMVYLQKENIIDESGMPKERFSAEFPKEGPSILRIQQVVRGDSAAYFCASSPQTSGGTGGYTFGSGTRLTVV.

In its sample, this clone was seen many times. The V gene is TRBV9, the J gene TRBJ2-7; 7 bases line up with TRBD2. This CDR3 contains 16 residues. V shed 0 bases, J shed 1 base, and the junction held 7 bases outside the gene matches. The germline V gene has CDR1 SGDLS and CDR2 YYNGEE. CDR3 in amino acids: CASSVGGAGGSYEQYF. In DNA, the CDR3 is TGTGCCAGCAGCGTAGGGGGAGCCGGGGGGTCCTACGAGCAGTACTTC.

This sequence joins TRBV5-4 and TRBJ1-2; D may be TRBD1 (5 bases). The CDR3 sequence is 15 residues long. V was trimmed by 0 bases and J by 4 bases, leaving 13 bases between them. The germline CDR1 and CDR2 sequences are SGHNT and YYREEE (reference sequence). The CDR3 DNA reads as TGTGCCAGCAGCTTGGCCGTGGGGCTTGGCTATGGCTACACCTTC. Its protein is CASSLAVGLGYGYTF.

A word on this clone: The sample carries other DNA sequences with the same CDR3. V usage is TRBV15 and J usage is TRBJ2-7, with TRBD2 matching 9 bases. In germline, CDR1 is LNHNV, CDR2 YYDKDF (reference sequence). Germline trimming cut 1 base from V and 4 bases from J; bases unmatched to any gene: 5. The CDR3 has 15 residues. CDR3 sequence reads: CATSRGGLAAYEQYF. In DNA form, the CDR3 reads TGTGCCACCAGCAGAGGGGGACTAGCTGCGTACGAGCAGTACTTC.

V and J are TRBV5-1 and TRBJ2-2, with TRBD2 identical over 8 bases. This CDR3 comprises 15 residues. J gave up 7 bases and V 5 bases, and 10 bases lay outside the gene matches. CDR1 is SGHRS and CDR2 is YFSETQ in the germline V gene. This CDR3 reads CASSVVAGSVGELFF. The CDR3 DNA sequence: TGCGCCAGCAGTGTAGTAGCGGGATCAGTCGGGGAGCTGTTTTTT.

For this clone: A read error is possible here, since a much larger clone lies one base away. The chain links TRBV6-1 to TRBJ2-5; a possible D gene is TRBD1 (5 bases). TRBJ2-7 matches the DNA end more closely, so the J call is doubtful. Germline-derived CDR1 and CDR2 are MNHNS and SASEGT. The CDR3 loop spans 10 amino acids. The CDR3 loop reads CASGAYEQYF. CDR3 DNA: TGTGCCAGCGGGGCGTACGAGCAGTACTTC.

The CDR3 protein is CASSFDAGDTGELFF. The CDR3 region has the DNA TGCGCCAGCAGCTTTGATGCCGGGGACACCGGGGAGCTGTTTTTT. The chain is built from TRBV5-1 and TRBJ2-2; possibly TRBD2 for D (5 bases). Per the germline V gene, CDR1 is SGHRS and CDR2 is YFSETQ. Trimming took 2 bases from V and 3 from J, leaving 11 bases between them. The CDR3 consists of 15 residues.

This clone was observed a few times. Other DNA sequences in the same sample also yield this CDR3. The chain has TRBV5-1 and TRBJ1-4, with D unclear. V was cut by 0 bases and J by 1 base, with 4 bases left in between. The CDR3 is made up of 14 amino acids. From germline, CDR1 is SGHRS and CDR2 YFSETQ. The CDR3, as DNA: TGCGCCAGCAGCTTGGGTGGAACTAATGAAAAACTGTTTTTT. Protein: CASSLGGTNEKLFF.

The V call is TRBV5-6, the J call TRBJ2-5; D remains ambiguous. The CDR3 covers 13 residues. Germline V gene data show CDR1 as SGHDT and CDR2 as YYEEEE. Trimming cost V 1 base and J 7 bases, with 11 bases left between them. The CDR3 DNA is TGTGCCAGCAGCTTGCCGTCCCCGGGGACCCAGTACTTC. Its translation: CASSLPSPGTQYF.

The rearrangement links TRBV11-2 to TRBJ2-5; D perhaps matches TRBD1 (5 bases). Trimming left V 3 bases short and J 4 bases short, with 18 bases between. The CDR3 is made up of 16 amino acids. Per germline, CDR1 SGHAT and CDR2 FQNNGV. Here the CDR3 reads CASSFDSGSGRETQYF. For the CDR3, the DNA is TGTGCCAGCAGCTTTGATTCAGGTTCAGGGCGAGAGACCCAGTACTTC.

The chain joins TRBV11-3 to TRBJ1-3; D remains unclear. V was pared by 2 bases and J by 8 bases, with 16 bases between. The CDR3 spans 15 residues. From germline, CDR1 is SGHNT and CDR2 YENEEA. CDR3 in amino acids: CASSLTQEPRDTIYF. The CDR3 DNA sequence: TGTGCCAGCAGCTTAACGCAGGAGCCCCGTGACACCATATATTTT. The whole variable domain, filled in from reference TRBV11-3 and TRBJ1-3, reads EAGVVQSPRYKIIEKKQPVAFWCNPISGHNTLYWYLQNLGQGPELLIRYENEEAVDDSQLPKDRFSAERLKGVDSTLKIQPAELGDSAVYLCASSLTQEPRDTIYFGEGSWLTVV.

The V and J genes are TRBV21-1 and TRBJ2-3; TRBD1 is the table's D call, not checked against the DNA. TRBV21-1 is recorded as a pseudogene. The CDR3 runs to 16 residues. The CDR3 loop reads CASSRGQGASTDTQYF. CDR3 sequence (DNA): TGTGCCAGCAGCAGAGGACAGGGCGCTAGCACAGATACGCAGTATTTT.

The DNA for the CDR3 is TGTGCCAGCAGCCCCGGGACTAGCCAAGAGACCCAGTACTTC. This sequence encodes CASSPGTSQETQYF. This chain links TRBV7-3 with TRBJ2-5; 8 nucleotides match TRBD2. CDR1 and CDR2 from the germline V gene are SGHTA and FQGTGA. The CDR3 length is 14 residues. Trimming removed 5 bases from V and 1 base from J; junction bases left unmatched: 3.

The CDR3 loop is CASSPDRGGQPQHF. The CDR3 DNA is TGTGCCAGCAGCCCTGACAGGGGTGGCCAGCCCCAGCATTTT. This chain joins TRBV7-2 and TRBJ1-5; TRBD1 matches 8 bases. The CDR3 totals 14 residues. Germline loops: CDR1 SGHTA, CDR2 FQGNSA. The V and J ends lost 5 bases and 7 bases, in that order; junction bases with no gene match: 7.

The chain carries TRBV7-2 and TRBJ2-7; 13 bases align to TRBD2. V lost 5 bases, J lost 4 bases, and 8 bases stayed unmatched. The CDR3 spans 16 residues. The V gene's germline CDR1 is SGHTA and CDR2 FQGNSA. CDR3 in DNA: TGTGCCAGCAGCCTAACTAGCGGGAGGGCCCAGTACGAGCAGTACTTC. Translating gives CASSLTSGRAQYEQYF.

V and J are TRBV5-5 and TRBJ2-7, with D possibly being TRBD1 (7 bases). The CDR3 runs to 16 residues. Trimming shortened V by 0 bases and J by 0 bases, and 13 bases separated the two germline ends. CDR1 is SGHKS, CDR2 YYEKEE, per germline (reference sequence). CDR3 sequence reads: CASSLAGGTVSYEQYF. As DNA, the CDR3 is TGTGCCAGCAGCTTGGCCGGCGGGACAGTCTCCTACGAGCAGTACTTC.

The chain combines TRBV7-2 with TRBJ2-7; 8 bases are a match to TRBD2. The V and J ends lost 5 bases and 1 base, in that order; junction bases with no gene match: 13. In germline, CDR1 is SGHTA, CDR2 FQGNSA. The CDR3 has 17 residues. The CDR3 region has the DNA TGTGCCAGCAGCCCTCCGGCGGGGGGACCTTTATCCTACGAGCAGTACTTC. Translated, it gives CASSPPAGGPLSYEQYF.

V usage is TRBV5-1 and J usage is TRBJ2-1; 10 bases agree with TRBD2. This CDR3 is 14 amino acids long. The germline V gene has CDR1 SGHRS and CDR2 YFSETQ. V shed 6 bases, J shed 7 bases, and the junction held 7 bases outside the gene matches. In DNA form, the CDR3 reads TGCGCCAGCATCCCGGGACTAGCGACTAATGAGCAGTTCTTC. Amino acids: CASIPGLATNEQFF.

The chain is built from TRBV19 and TRBJ2-3; 9 bases fit TRBD1. This CDR3 is built from 16 residues. CDR1 is LNHDA, CDR2 SQIVND, per germline (reference sequence). V was clipped by 5 bases and J by 6 bases; unmatched bases: 12. CDR3 in amino acids: CASSGDRVIRLDTQYF. DNA of the CDR3: TGTGCCAGTAGTGGGGACAGGGTGATAAGGTTGGATACGCAGTATTTT.

A remark on this clone: Other DNA variants within this sample encode the same CDR3. The chain couples TRBV6-5 to TRBJ1-6; no definite D call. The germline V gene has CDR1 MNHEY and CDR2 SVGAGI. Trimming left V 3 bases short and J 7 bases short, with 10 bases between. The CDR3 is 14 residues long. The CDR3 reads CASSYGPLNSPLHF. The CDR3 region has the DNA TGTGCCAGCAGTTATGGACCACTAAATTCACCCCTCCACTTT.

V and J are TRBV2 and TRBJ1-5; D unresolved. Trimming shortened V by 6 bases and J by 5 bases, and 11 bases separated the two germline ends. The CDR3 has 13 residues. The germline V gene has CDR1 SNHLY and CDR2 FYNNEI. The CDR3 bases are TGTGCCAGCAGCCTAACAGATTATCAGCCCCAGCATTTT. It is translated as CASSLTDYQPQHF.

The chain is built from TRBV10-3 and TRBJ2-1, with D perhaps being TRBD1 or TRBD2 (5 bases each). The germline V gene encodes CDR1 ENHRY and CDR2 SYGVKD. The germline V and J ends were trimmed by 9 bases and 6 bases, with 15 bases remaining between them. This CDR3 region has 13 residues. CDR3 in DNA: TGTGCCATAACTCCGGGGCCGGGCAATGAGCAGTTCTTC. It codes for CAITPGPGNEQFF.